The next 24 T cell receptor beta chains were all read from a single sample in a study of T cell repertoires in cytomegalovirus infection (dated by TCRdb to the late 2010s). Sequencing relied on an Illumina HiSeq 1500. TCRdb applied fastp at Q25 and MiXCR to the public reads, then kept only in-frame beta chains. One record per CDR3 amino acid sequence lists the most common genes and DNA. The sample data list 200,000 to 300,000 distinct CDR3 sequences, and around 9% of these were observed just once. More than 12% of the sample is in the top ten clones. The specimen was PBMCs. Source of these receptors: a human donor in good health (CMV status not recorded). Some clones in this sample may be carry-over from other donors' samples.

This clonotype has just a few counts. The V call is TRBV2, the J call TRBJ1-5, with 8 bases identical to TRBD1. Germline CDR1 reads SNHLY; CDR2 reads FYNNEI. This CDR3 contains 15 residues. With 4 bases clipped from V and 4 bases from J, the junction kept 6 bases outside the gene matches. The CDR3 nucleotides read TGTGCCAGCAGTGCCGGAGGACAGGGAAATCAGCCCCAGCATTTT. Its protein is CASSAGGQGNQPQHF.

The chain carries TRBV5-1 and TRBJ1-1; unclear D gene. Germline V gene data show CDR1 as SGHRS and CDR2 as YFSETQ. The CDR3 totals 14 residues. Trimming left V 4 bases short and J 3 bases short, with 13 bases between. CDR3 protein: CASSPREGYTEAFF. CDR3 coding DNA: TGCGCCAGCAGCCCCCGAGAAGGCTACACTGAAGCTTTCTTT.

This clonotype came up many times. The rearrangement links TRBV4-3 to TRBJ2-1; the D gene is possibly TRBD2 (6 bases). The CDR3 contains 16 residues. Germline values: CDR1 LGHNA, CDR2 YSLEER. With 1 base removed from V and 0 bases from J, the gap between germline ends came to 10 bases. CDR3 DNA sequence: TGCGCCAGCAGCCAAGCTGGGGGGAGCTCCTACAATGAGCAGTTCTTC. Translated, it gives CASSQAGGSSYNEQFF.

The chain has TRBV12-3 or TRBV12-4 and TRBJ1-1, with D tentatively TRBD1 (5 bases). CDR3 length: 11 residues. Trimming removed 3 bases at V and 11 bases at J, with 10 bases between. The CDR3 coding sequence is TGTGCCAGCAGTTTGGGGGGTGACGCTTTCTTT. Protein product: CASSLGGDAFF.

The chain couples TRBV10-3 to TRBJ1-1; D may be TRBD1 (5 bases). V was pared by 3 bases and J by 3 bases, with 11 bases between. Germline CDR1 ENHRY, CDR2 SYGVKD. The CDR3 runs 14 residues. The CDR3: CAISDLGGDTEAFF. The CDR3 nucleotides are TGTGCCATCAGTGATTTAGGAGGGGACACTGAAGCTTTCTTT.

This clonotype appeared many times. V and J are TRBV27 and TRBJ2-7; TRBD1 might be the D (6 bases). CDR1 is MNHEY and CDR2 is SMNVEV in the germline V gene (reference sequence). The CDR3 extends over 15 amino acids. The V end was cut by 6 bases, the J end by 0 bases, with 15 bases between. The CDR3 spells CASRSTGPYSYEQYF. The CDR3 region has the DNA TGTGCCAGCAGGTCCACAGGGCCCTACTCCTACGAGCAGTACTTC.

This clonotype has just a few counts. The chain uses TRBV11-3 and TRBJ2-5; perhaps TRBD2 as D (6 bases). Trimming removed 5 bases at V and 2 bases at J, with 15 bases between. In germline, CDR1 is SGHNT, CDR2 YENEEA. There are 15 residues in the CDR3. The CDR3 DNA is TGTGCCAGCAGCCCAAGGTTGCGGGATCAAGAGACCCAGTACTTC. This translates into CASSPRLRDQETQYF.

This clonotype has ten or more counts. This chain joins TRBV7-2 and TRBJ2-3; 8 bases agree with TRBD2. The CDR3 has 19 amino acids. V shed 2 bases, J shed 1 base, and the junction held 14 bases outside the gene matches. Germline values: CDR1 SGHTA, CDR2 FQGNSA. CDR3 protein: CASSLIGSGGPSRTDTQYF. Here the CDR3 DNA reads TGTGCCAGCAGCTTAATAGGGAGCGGGGGCCCTTCCCGCACAGATACGCAGTATTTT.

The chain combines TRBV7-9 with TRBJ2-3, with 10 bases identical to TRBD1. V gave up 5 bases and J gave up 2 bases; unmatched junction bases: 4. The CDR3 sequence is 15 residues long. Germline V gene lookup returns CDR1 SEHNR and CDR2 FQNEAQ (reference sequence). CDR3 sequence reads: CASSLGQGNTDTQYF. For the CDR3, the DNA is TGTGCCAGCAGCCTGGGACAGGGGAACACAGATACGCAGTATTTT.

This clonotype was detected only a few times. The chain employs TRBV20-1 and TRBJ1-2; D not certain. Trimming shortened V by 4 bases and J by 2 bases, and 11 bases separated the two germline ends. Looked up from germline, CDR1 is DFQATT and CDR2 is SNEGSKA (reference sequence). The CDR3 has 13 amino acids. CDR3 bases: TGCAGTGCTATTCATAGTGTCAACTATGGCTACACCTTC. It yields the protein CSAIHSVNYGYTF.

This clonotype appeared many times. The rearrangement links TRBV5-1 to TRBJ1-5, with D possibly TRBD1 on 5 matching bases. The CDR3 spans 14 residues. The germline CDR1 and CDR2 sequences are SGHRS and YFSETQ. Trimming took off 2 bases at V and 5 bases at J, with 11 bases between the two ends. CDR3: CASSLGGDYQPQHF. DNA for the CDR3: TGCGCCAGCAGCTTAGGAGGGGATTATCAGCCCCAGCATTTT.

V gene TRBV4-2 combines with J gene TRBJ2-2, with D unclear. V lost 0 bases and J 6 bases, leaving 8 bases between the germline ends. The CDR3 sequence is 14 residues long. Germline CDR1 LGHNA, CDR2 YNFKEQ. The CDR3 protein is CASSQDLLPGELFF. Written as DNA, the CDR3 is TGTGCCAGCAGCCAAGATTTGCTCCCCGGGGAGCTGTTTTTT.

At least ten counts were recorded for this clonotype. The chain is built from TRBV7-2 and TRBJ1-1; D possibly corresponds to TRBD1 (6 bases). The CDR3 length is 16 residues. Germline V gene data show CDR1 as SGHTA and CDR2 as FQGNSA. Trimming removed 1 base at V and 2 bases at J, with 14 bases between. CDR3 in DNA: TGTGCCAGCAGCTTAGGAGGGGGGGCACTCAACACTGAAGCTTTCTTT. This sequence encodes CASSLGGGALNTEAFF.

Ten or more counts support this clonotype. The chain combines TRBV7-2 with TRBJ2-7; 7 positions match TRBD2. Germline CDR1 SGHTA, CDR2 FQGNSA. The CDR3 is made up of 15 amino acids. J lost 4 bases, V lost 5 bases, and 11 bases had no gene match. CDR3: CASSPFAGAAYEQYF. The CDR3 coding sequence is TGTGCCAGCAGCCCCTTCGCGGGAGCGGCTTACGAGCAGTACTTC.

This clonotype came up a few times. The chain carries TRBV14 and TRBJ2-7, with D tentatively TRBD1 (6 bases). This CDR3 has 16 residues. V was clipped by 0 bases and J by 4 bases, with 16 bases between them. Germline loops: CDR1 SGHDN, CDR2 FVKESK. CDR3 amino acids: CASSQDLLTGYYEQYF. The CDR3 DNA reads as TGTGCCAGCAGCCAAGACCTCCTGACAGGTTATTACGAGCAGTACTTC.

The rearrangement joins TRBV28 to TRBJ1-2; the match to TRBD1 covers 7 bases. Losses at the gene ends were 2 bases for V and 7 bases for J; bases not matched to a gene: 7. CDR1 and CDR2 (germline): MDHEN, SYDVKM. The CDR3 sequence is 14 residues long. The CDR3 sequence: CASSLNRGDSGYTF. DNA for the CDR3: TGTGCCAGCAGTTTAAACAGGGGAGATAGTGGCTACACCTTC.

This clonotype was seen a handful of times. The CDR3 loop reads CASIGSRGQPQHF. For the CDR3, the DNA is TGTGCCAGCATCGGATCCAGGGGTCAGCCCCAGCATTTT. The chain is built from TRBV6-2 or TRBV6-3 and TRBJ1-5, with D tentatively TRBD1 (6 bases). CDR1 and CDR2 (germline): MNHEY, SVGEGT. Trimming pared 7 bases from V and 6 bases from J, leaving 13 bases between. The CDR3 is 13 residues long.

This clonotype was seen many times. The V gene is TRBV7-2, the J gene TRBJ1-4; D perhaps matches TRBD1 (5 bases). Germline V gene lookup returns CDR1 SGHTA and CDR2 FQGNSA. The V gene lost 5 bases and the J gene lost 12 bases, with 16 bases spanning the gap. The length of the CDR3 is 13 residues. The CDR3 coding sequence is TGTGCCAGCAGCCAGAGAGGGGAGGTTGAACTGTTTTTT. Translation gives CASSQRGEVELFF.

The rearrangement joins TRBV28 to TRBJ2-1; TRBD1 agrees at 9 bases. V trimming: 8 bases; J trimming: 4 bases; junction bases outside the gene matches: 6. Germline V gene sequence: CDR1 MDHEN, CDR2 SYDVKM. The CDR3 sequence is 14 residues long. CDR3: CASGRQGGYNEQFF. In DNA, the CDR3 is TGTGCCAGCGGTAGACAGGGGGGGTACAATGAGCAGTTCTTC.

The J gene is TRBJ1-5, the V gene TRBV18; 8 bases align to TRBD1. J lost 0 bases, V lost 3 bases, and 4 bases had no gene match. The CDR3 has 16 amino acids. Per germline, CDR1 KGHSH and CDR2 LQKENI. CDR3 DNA: TGTGCCAGCTCACCCGGGACAGGATATAGCAATCAGCCCCAGCATTTT. Its protein product is CASSPGTGYSNQPQHF.

This clonotype was seen a handful of times. V usage is TRBV5-3 and J usage is TRBJ1-1; D ambiguous. TRBV5-3 is filed as an ORF, its function uncertain. V was pared by 8 bases and J by 12 bases, with 23 bases between. This CDR3 contains 13 residues. The CDR3 nucleotides read TGTGCCAGCAGCCCCCCTTGGCCGCGCCTCCCTTTCTTT. Translation gives CASSPPWPRLPFF.

This clonotype has a count of ten or more. The V and J genes are TRBV7-2 and TRBJ2-7; 8 bases are shared with TRBD1. V dropped 5 bases and J dropped 2; count of bases not matched to a gene: 5. Germline CDR1 SGHTA, CDR2 FQGNSA. This CDR3 has 14 residues. The CDR3 is CASSIGTGTYEQYF. The DNA of the CDR3 is TGTGCCAGCAGCATAGGGACAGGAACCTACGAGCAGTACTTC.

This clonotype was counted many times. V and J are TRBV28 and TRBJ1-2; perhaps TRBD1 as D (5 bases). The germline V gene has CDR1 MDHEN and CDR2 SYDVKM. CDR3 length equals 16 residues. Trimming stripped 4 bases from V and 0 bases from J, with 15 bases between. CDR3: CASSSPGGSANYGYTF. In DNA form, the CDR3 reads TGTGCCAGCAGTTCACCCGGGGGGTCTGCTAACTATGGCTACACCTTC.

This clonotype occurred many times. This chain uses TRBV7-2 with TRBJ1-2, with D unclear. Germline V gene sequence: CDR1 SGHTA, CDR2 FQGNSA. CDR3 length equals 13 residues. With 1 base removed from V and 4 bases from J, the gap between germline ends came to 7 bases. This chain's CDR3 is CASSLESFYGYTF. The CDR3 nucleotides are TGTGCCAGCAGCTTAGAGAGTTTCTATGGCTACACCTTC.